Shown below are 21 T cell receptor beta chains from a single sample sequenced in a study of a mutant IDH1 vaccine in newly diagnosed glioma. Regarding time point: baseline, week 1 (first vaccination visit). Sample treatment: pre-vaccination baseline after standard-of-care therapy. Method: immunoSEQ multiplex PCR; TCRdb's copy keeps in-frame clones and lacks some. This sample has more than 80,000 clones, with approximately 83% found just once. Sample: PBMCs, taken from a glioma patient treated with radiotherapy, temozolomide or both. The receptors were gathered from a woman aged 50 to 60 with glioma.

This chain joins TRBV12-5 and TRBJ2-7; D possibly corresponds to TRBD2 (5 bases). Per the germline V gene, CDR1 is LGHNT and CDR2 is FRNRAP. The CDR3 is 12 amino acids. V was cut by 0 bases and J by 6 bases, with 6 bases left in between. The CDR3 DNA reads as TGTGCTAGTGGTTTGGTACTAGGCGAGCAGTACTTC. This gives the protein CASGLVLGEQYF.

The chain links TRBV21-1 to TRBJ2-2. TRBV21-1 is a recognized pseudogene. This CDR3 contains 16 residues. The CDR3 region is CASSRGPILNTGELFF. CDR3 DNA sequence: TGTGCCAGCAGCCGGGGACCGATCTTGAACACCGGGGAGCTGTTTTTT.

The chain couples TRBV5-1 to TRBJ2-7, with a possible D match to TRBD2 (5 bases). Looked up from germline, CDR1 is SGHRS and CDR2 is YFSETQ. The CDR3 is 12 residues long. Trimming left V 4 bases short and J 0 bases short, with 5 bases between. CDR3 sequence reads: CASSAGSYEQYF. In DNA, the CDR3 is TGCGCCAGCAGCGCGGGCTCCTACGAGCAGTACTTC.

This clone was seen only once. This rearrangement joins TRBV19 to TRBJ1-2; D unresolved. Germline CDR1 LNHDA, CDR2 SQIVND (reference sequence). The CDR3 spans 13 residues. V was trimmed by 3 bases and J by 5 bases, leaving 10 bases between them. In nucleotides, the CDR3 is TGTGCCAGTAGTATGCAGGTTCTATATGGCTACACCTTC. Translated, it gives CASSMQVLYGYTF.

The chain recombines TRBV9 with TRBJ2-3; D gene unclear. The CDR3 consists of 14 residues. V shed 5 bases and J shed 3 bases, with 13 bases lying between them. Germline values: CDR1 SGDLS, CDR2 YYNGEE. CDR3 sequence reads: CASSRTRTTDTQYF. DNA for the CDR3: TGTGCCAGCAGTAGGACCCGGACGACAGATACGCAGTATTTT.

This sequence joins TRBV5-4 and TRBJ2-1; the match to TRBD2 covers 9 bases. The CDR3 has 16 residues. Germline assignment: CDR1 SGHNT and CDR2 YYREEE (reference sequence). Losses at the gene ends were 2 bases for V and 6 bases for J; bases not matched to a gene: 9. As DNA, the CDR3 is TGTGCCAGCAGCTTTGTTGGCGGGGGGGCCCCCAATGAGCAGTTCTTC. Translating it yields CASSFVGGGAPNEQFF.

The gene calls are TRBV19 and TRBJ1-1; no clear D gene. From germline, CDR1 is LNHDA and CDR2 SQIVND (reference sequence). The CDR3 has 13 residues. Trimming took 2 bases from V and 3 from J, leaving 7 bases between them. The CDR3 bases are TGTGCCAGTAGTATATTCGGTGACACTGAAGCTTTCTTT. Protein sequence: CASSIFGDTEAFF.

J is TRBJ1-6 and V is TRBV27, with 8 bases fitting TRBD1. The CDR3 consists of 15 residues. The germline V gene encodes CDR1 MNHEY and CDR2 SMNVEV (reference sequence). V was pared by 4 bases and J by 3 bases, with 2 bases of the junction left unmatched. The CDR3 sequence: CASSYGQGYNSPLHF. CDR3 coding DNA: TGTGCCAGCAGTTACGGACAGGGCTATAATTCACCCCTCCACTTT.

This chain joins TRBV5-1 and TRBJ2-3; TRBD2 might be the D (5 bases). Deletions cut 3 bases from V and 2 bases from J, with 7 bases between. Germline CDR1 SGHRS, CDR2 YFSETQ. This CDR3 is built from 13 residues. The CDR3 nucleotides read TGCGCCAGCAGCTCCGGGGACACAGATACGCAGTATTTT. As protein: CASSSGDTDTQYF.

This chain links TRBV4-2 with TRBJ2-5; TRBD2 matches 9 bases. V lost 0 bases, J lost 4 bases, and 6 bases stayed unmatched. The CDR3 covers 16 residues. Germline V gene data show CDR1 as LGHNA and CDR2 as YNFKEQ. Here the CDR3 reads CASSQEGGGARETQYF. The CDR3 DNA is TGTGCCAGCAGCCAAGAGGGCGGGGGGGCCAGAGAGACCCAGTACTTC.

The chain employs TRBV29-1 and TRBJ2-1; TRBD2 might be the D (6 bases). Germline V gives CDR1 SQVTM, CDR2 ANQGSEA. This CDR3 comprises 12 residues. V shed 0 bases and J shed 10 bases, with 10 bases lying between them. The CDR3 bases are TGCAGCGTTGAAGACCTGGCGGGGGAGCAGTTCTTC. Encoded protein: CSVEDLAGEQFF.

This rearrangement joins TRBV5-1 to TRBJ1-5; 8 bases line up with TRBD1. With 2 bases clipped from V and 3 bases from J, the junction kept 4 bases outside the gene matches. The CDR3 is 15 amino acids. Germline-derived CDR1 and CDR2 are SGHRS and YFSETQ. The CDR3 loop is CASSFQGADNQPQHF. In DNA form, the CDR3 reads TGCGCCAGCAGCTTTCAGGGGGCGGACAATCAGCCCCAGCATTTT. The entire variable domain, with the rest obtained from reference TRBV5-1 and TRBJ1-5, is as follows: KAGVTQTPRYLIKTRGQQVTLSCSPISGHRSVSWYQQTPGQGLQFLFEYFSETQRNKGNFPGRFSGRQFSNSRSEMNVSTLELGDSALYLCASSFQGADNQPQHFGDGTRLSIL.

This clone was recorded only once. The rearrangement links TRBV4-2 to TRBJ2-1, with TRBD2 matching over 12 bases. J gave up 5 bases and V 4 bases, and 3 bases lay outside the gene matches. Germline V gives CDR1 LGHNA, CDR2 YNFKEQ. The CDR3 sequence is 15 residues long. DNA for the CDR3: TGTGCCAGCAGCCCGGGACTAGCGGGCAACAATGAGCAGTTCTTC. This encodes CASSPGLAGNNEQFF.

This sequence joins TRBV6-5 and TRBJ1-2, with D hard to call. Germline V gives CDR1 MNHEY, CDR2 SVGAGI. Trimming removed 4 bases at V and 3 bases at J, with 12 bases between. The length of the CDR3 is 14 residues. The CDR3 region has the DNA TGTGCCAGCAGTTTTGCGGGAACGGACTATGGCTACACCTTC. This translates into CASSFAGTDYGYTF.

The V and J genes are TRBV9 and TRBJ2-3; TRBD1 or TRBD2 may be the D gene (6 bases each). V dropped 0 bases and J dropped 3 bases, with 17 bases sitting between them. Germline values: CDR1 SGDLS, CDR2 YYNGEE. The CDR3 spans 17 residues. In nucleotides, the CDR3 is TGTGCCAGCAGCGTAGTGGGGGGCGGCGTGGGGACAGATACGCAGTATTTT. Its translation: CASSVVGGGVGTDTQYF.

This sequence joins TRBV10-2 and TRBJ1-6, with D unresolved. Trimming pared 2 bases from V and 0 bases from J, leaving 17 bases between. Per germline, CDR1 WSHSY and CDR2 SAAADI. The CDR3 runs to 19 residues. The CDR3 sequence is CASSESELWVRSYNSPLHF. Here the CDR3 DNA reads TGCGCCAGCAGTGAGAGTGAGCTCTGGGTCCGCTCCTATAATTCACCCCTCCACTTT.

The J gene is TRBJ2-7, the V gene TRBV11-3; D gene unclear. This CDR3 has 13 amino acids. CDR1 and CDR2 from the germline V gene are SGHNT and YENEEA. V lost 5 bases and J lost 3, with 11 bases in between. The CDR3 protein is CASSPIPYYEQYF. In nucleotides, the CDR3 is TGTGCCAGCAGCCCAATTCCTTACTACGAGCAGTACTTC.

The V and J genes are TRBV7-2 and TRBJ1-2; the D is unclear. From germline, CDR1 is SGHTA and CDR2 FQGNSA. V lost 3 bases and J lost 6, with 14 bases in between. CDR3 length: 14 amino acids. The CDR3 loop reads CASSLRMSKDGYTF. The CDR3, as DNA: TGTGCCAGCAGCTTGAGGATGAGTAAGGATGGCTACACCTTC.

V usage is TRBV29-1 and J usage is TRBJ1-2; D gene ambiguous. Germline CDR1 is SQVTM and CDR2 is ANQGSEA. Trimming shortened V by 0 bases and J by 6 bases, and 11 bases separated the two germline ends. CDR3 size: 13 residues. For the CDR3, the DNA is TGCAGCGTTGAAGACCCCCAGAGGGATGGCTACACCTTC. As protein: CSVEDPQRDGYTF.

V is TRBV7-2 and J is TRBJ1-1; tentatively, D is TRBD1 (5 bases). In germline, CDR1 is SGHTA, CDR2 FQGNSA. The CDR3 is 12 amino acids. The V end lost 4 bases, the J end lost 8 bases, and 11 bases lay between the germline ends. The CDR3 spells CASSSGQREAFF. CDR3 bases: TGTGCCAGCAGCTCAGGGCAGAGAGAAGCTTTCTTT.

This chain joins TRBV6-5 and TRBJ1-5, with a tentative D call TRBD1 (5 bases). Trimming removed 5 bases from V and 3 bases from J, with 11 bases in between. The CDR3 is 14 residues long. Germline-derived CDR1 and CDR2 are MNHEY and SVGAGI. This CDR3 reads CASSKWGTNQPQHF. CDR3 DNA sequence: TGTGCCAGCAGTAAATGGGGGACCAATCAGCCCCAGCATTTT.